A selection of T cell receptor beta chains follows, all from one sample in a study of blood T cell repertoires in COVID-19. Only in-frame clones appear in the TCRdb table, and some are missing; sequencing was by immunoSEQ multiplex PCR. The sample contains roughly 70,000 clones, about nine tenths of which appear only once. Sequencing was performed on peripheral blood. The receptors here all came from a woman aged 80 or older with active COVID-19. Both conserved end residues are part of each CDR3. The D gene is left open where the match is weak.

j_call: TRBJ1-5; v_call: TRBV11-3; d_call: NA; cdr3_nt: TGTGCCAGCAGCTTAGACCCGCAGCCCCAGCATTTT; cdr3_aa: CASSLDPQPQHF
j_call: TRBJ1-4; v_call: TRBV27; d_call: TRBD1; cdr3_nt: TGTGCCAGCAGCCAGGACAGGGTTTCTGAAAAACTGTTTTTT; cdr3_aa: CASSQDRVSEKLFF
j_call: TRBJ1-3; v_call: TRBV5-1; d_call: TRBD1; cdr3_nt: TGCGCCAGCAGCCCGACAGGGATCGCAGGAAACACCATATATTTT; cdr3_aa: CASSPTGIAGNTIYF
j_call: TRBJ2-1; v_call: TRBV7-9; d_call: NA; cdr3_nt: TGTGCCAGCAGCTTAGGGCAGGGTGAGAATGAGCAGTTCTTC; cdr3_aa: CASSLGQGENEQFF
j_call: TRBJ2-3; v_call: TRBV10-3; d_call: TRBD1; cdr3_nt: TGTGCCATCAGTGAGTTGGGACAGGGCACAGATACGCAGTATTTT; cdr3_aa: CAISELGQGTDTQYF
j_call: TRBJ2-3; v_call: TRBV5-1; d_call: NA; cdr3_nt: TGCGCCAGCAGCTTAGTGGGCGCCGGCACAGATACGCAGTATTTT; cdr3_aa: CASSLVGAGTDTQYF
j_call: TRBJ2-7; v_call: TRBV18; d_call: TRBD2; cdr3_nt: TGTGCCAGCCAGCCCCTTAGCGGGAGGTCAAACGAGCAGTACTTC; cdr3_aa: CASQPLSGRSNEQYF
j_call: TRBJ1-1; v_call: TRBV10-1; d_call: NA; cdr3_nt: TGCGCCAGCAGTGAAAGAGGCGACAGCGTTAAGAACACTGAAGCTTTCTTT; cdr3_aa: CASSERGDSVKNTEAFF
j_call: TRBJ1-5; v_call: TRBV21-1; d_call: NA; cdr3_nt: TGTGCCAGCAGCCAGGGGCAGGACCACCACAATCAGCCCCAGCATTTT; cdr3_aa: CASSQGQDHHNQPQHF
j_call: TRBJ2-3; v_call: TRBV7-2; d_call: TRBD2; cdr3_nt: TGTGCCAGCAGCTTAGGGACTAGCGGGAGCCCCCCCACAGATACGCAGTATTTT; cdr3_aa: CASSLGTSGSPPTDTQYF